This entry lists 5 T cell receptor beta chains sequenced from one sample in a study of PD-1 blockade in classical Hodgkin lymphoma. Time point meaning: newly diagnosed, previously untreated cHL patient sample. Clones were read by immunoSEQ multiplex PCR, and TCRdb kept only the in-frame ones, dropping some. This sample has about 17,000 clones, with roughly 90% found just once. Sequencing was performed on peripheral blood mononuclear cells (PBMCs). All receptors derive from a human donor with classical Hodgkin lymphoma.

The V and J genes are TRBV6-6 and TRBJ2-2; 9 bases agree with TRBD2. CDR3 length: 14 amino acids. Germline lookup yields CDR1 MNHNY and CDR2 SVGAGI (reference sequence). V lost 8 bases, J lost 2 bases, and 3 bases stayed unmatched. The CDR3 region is CASRAGGNTGELFF. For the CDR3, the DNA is TGTGCCAGCCGAGCGGGAGGCAACACCGGGGAGCTGTTTTTT.

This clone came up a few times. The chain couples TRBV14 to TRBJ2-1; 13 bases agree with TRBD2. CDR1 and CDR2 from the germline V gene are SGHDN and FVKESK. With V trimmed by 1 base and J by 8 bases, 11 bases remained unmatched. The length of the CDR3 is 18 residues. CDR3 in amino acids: CASSQVRLLAGGHDEQFF. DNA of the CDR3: TGTGCCAGCAGCCAAGTCCGACTACTAGCGGGAGGGCACGATGAGCAGTTCTTC.

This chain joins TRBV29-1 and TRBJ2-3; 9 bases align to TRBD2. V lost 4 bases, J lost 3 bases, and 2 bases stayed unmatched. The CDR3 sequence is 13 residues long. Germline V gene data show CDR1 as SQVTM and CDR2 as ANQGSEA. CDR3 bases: TGCAGCGTTGTCACTAGCGGGACAGATACGCAGTATTTT. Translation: CSVVTSGTDTQYF.

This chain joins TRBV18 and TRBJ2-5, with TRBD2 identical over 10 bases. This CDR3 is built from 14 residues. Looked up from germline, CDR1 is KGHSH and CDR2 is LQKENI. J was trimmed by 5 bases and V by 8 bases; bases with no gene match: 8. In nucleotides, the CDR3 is TGTGCCAGCAGAAAACTAGCGGGATCTGAGACCCAGTACTTC. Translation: CASRKLAGSETQYF. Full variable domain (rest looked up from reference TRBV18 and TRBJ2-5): NAGVMQNPRHLVRRRGQEARLRCSPMKGHSHVYWYRQLPEEGLKFMVYLQKENIIDESGMPKERFSAEFPKEGPSILRIQQVVRGDSAAYFCASRKLAGSETQYFGPGTRLLVL.

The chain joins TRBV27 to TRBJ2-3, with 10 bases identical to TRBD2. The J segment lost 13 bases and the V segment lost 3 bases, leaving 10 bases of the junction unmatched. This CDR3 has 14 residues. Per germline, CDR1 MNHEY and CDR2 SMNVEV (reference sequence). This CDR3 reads CASSFEAGTSGEYF. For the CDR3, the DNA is TGTGCCAGCAGTTTCGAAGCCGGCACTAGCGGGGAGTATTTT.